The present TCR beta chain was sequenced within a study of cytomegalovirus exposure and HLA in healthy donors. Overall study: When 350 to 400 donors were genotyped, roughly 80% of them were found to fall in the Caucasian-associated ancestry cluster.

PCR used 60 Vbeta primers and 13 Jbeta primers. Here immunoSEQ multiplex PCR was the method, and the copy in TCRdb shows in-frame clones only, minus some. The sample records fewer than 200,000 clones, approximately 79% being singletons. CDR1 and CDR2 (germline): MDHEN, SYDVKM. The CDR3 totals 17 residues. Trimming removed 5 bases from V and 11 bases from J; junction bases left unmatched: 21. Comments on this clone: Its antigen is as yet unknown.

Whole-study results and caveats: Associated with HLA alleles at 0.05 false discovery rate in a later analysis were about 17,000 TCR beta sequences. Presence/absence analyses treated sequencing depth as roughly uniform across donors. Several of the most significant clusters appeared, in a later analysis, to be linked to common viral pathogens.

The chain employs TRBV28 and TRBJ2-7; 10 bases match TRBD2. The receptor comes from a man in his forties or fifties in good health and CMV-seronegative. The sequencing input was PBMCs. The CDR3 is CASSPGRGWTSGRKKYF. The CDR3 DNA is TGTGCCAGCAGTCCGGGGAGGGGTTGGACTAGCGGCCGTAAGAAGTACTTC.